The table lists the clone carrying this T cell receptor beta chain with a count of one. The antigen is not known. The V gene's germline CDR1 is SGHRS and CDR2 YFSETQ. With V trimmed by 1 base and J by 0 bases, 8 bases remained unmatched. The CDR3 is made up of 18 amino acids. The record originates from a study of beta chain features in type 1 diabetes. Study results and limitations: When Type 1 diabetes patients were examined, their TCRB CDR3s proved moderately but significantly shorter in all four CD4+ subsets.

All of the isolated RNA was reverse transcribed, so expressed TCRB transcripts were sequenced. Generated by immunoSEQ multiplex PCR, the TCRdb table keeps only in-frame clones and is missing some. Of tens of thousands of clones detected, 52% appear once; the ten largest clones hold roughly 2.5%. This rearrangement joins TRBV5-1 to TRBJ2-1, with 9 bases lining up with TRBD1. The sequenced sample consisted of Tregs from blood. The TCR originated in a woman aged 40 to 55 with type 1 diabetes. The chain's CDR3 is CASSLQGQGMSSYNEQFF. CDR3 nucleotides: TGCGCCAGCAGCTTGCAGGGACAGGGAATGAGCTCCTACAATGAGCAGTTCTTC.